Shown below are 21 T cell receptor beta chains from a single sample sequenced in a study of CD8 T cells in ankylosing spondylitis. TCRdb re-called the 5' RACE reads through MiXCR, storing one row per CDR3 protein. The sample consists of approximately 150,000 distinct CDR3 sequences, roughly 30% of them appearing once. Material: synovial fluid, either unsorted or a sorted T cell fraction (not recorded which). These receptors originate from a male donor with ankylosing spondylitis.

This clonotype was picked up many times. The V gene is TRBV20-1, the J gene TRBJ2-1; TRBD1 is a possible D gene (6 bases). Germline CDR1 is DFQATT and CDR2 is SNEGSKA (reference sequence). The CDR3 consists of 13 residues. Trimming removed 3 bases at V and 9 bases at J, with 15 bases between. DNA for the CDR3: TGCAGTGCTAGGCAGGGGATTGGCGGTGAGCAGTTCTTC. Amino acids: CSARQGIGGEQFF.

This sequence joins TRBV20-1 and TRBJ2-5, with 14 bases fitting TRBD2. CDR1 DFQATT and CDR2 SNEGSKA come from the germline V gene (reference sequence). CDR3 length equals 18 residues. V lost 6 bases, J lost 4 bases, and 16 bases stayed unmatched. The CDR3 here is CSAPPRRLAGGVGETQYF. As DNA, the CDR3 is TGCAGTGCACCACCTAGGCGACTAGCGGGGGGGGTAGGAGAGACCCAGTACTTC.

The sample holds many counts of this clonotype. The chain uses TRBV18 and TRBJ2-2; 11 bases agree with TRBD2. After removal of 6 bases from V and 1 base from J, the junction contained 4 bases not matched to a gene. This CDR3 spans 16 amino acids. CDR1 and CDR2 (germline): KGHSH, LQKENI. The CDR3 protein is CASSPTSGRNTGELFF. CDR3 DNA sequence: TGTGCCAGCTCGCCAACTAGCGGGAGGAACACCGGGGAGCTGTTTTTT.

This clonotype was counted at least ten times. CDR3 bases: TGCAGCGTCCGTGACAGGGGCCGTTGGGAGACCCAGTACTTC. This translates into CSVRDRGRWETQYF. The V gene is TRBV29-1, the J gene TRBJ2-5; 8 positions agree with TRBD1. Looked up from germline, CDR1 is SQVTM and CDR2 is ANQGSEA. Trimming at V came to 6 bases and at J to 5 bases, leaving 11 bases not matched to a gene. The CDR3 has 14 amino acids.

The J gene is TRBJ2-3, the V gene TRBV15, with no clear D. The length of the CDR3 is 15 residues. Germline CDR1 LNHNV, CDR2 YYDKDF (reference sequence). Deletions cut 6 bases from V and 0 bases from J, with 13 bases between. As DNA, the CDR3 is TGTGCCACCAGTTCCAGGAAAACTAGCACAGATACGCAGTATTTT. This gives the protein CATSSRKTSTDTQYF.

CDR3 in DNA: TGTGCCAGCAGTTACGGCGCAGCGGAGGATGAGCAGTTCTTC. Protein sequence: CASSYGAAEDEQFF. The chain has TRBV6-5 and TRBJ2-1; TRBD2 might be the D (5 bases). Trimming took off 2 bases at V and 8 bases at J, with 13 bases between the two ends. The CDR3 spans 14 residues. CDR1 and CDR2 from the germline V gene are MNHEY and SVGAGI.

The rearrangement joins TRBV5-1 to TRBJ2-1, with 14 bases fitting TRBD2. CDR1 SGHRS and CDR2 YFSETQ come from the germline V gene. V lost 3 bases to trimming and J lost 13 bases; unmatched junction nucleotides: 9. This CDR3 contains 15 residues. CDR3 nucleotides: TGCGCCAGCAGCTCCTGGACTAGCGGGGGGCCCCGTCAGTTCTTC. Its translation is CASSSWTSGGPRQFF.

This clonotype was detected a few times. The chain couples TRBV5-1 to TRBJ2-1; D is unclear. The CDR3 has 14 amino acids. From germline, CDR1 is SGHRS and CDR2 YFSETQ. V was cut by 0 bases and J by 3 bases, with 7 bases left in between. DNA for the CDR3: TGCGCCAGCAGCTTGGGTGCAGGCTACAATGAGCAGTTCTTC. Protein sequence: CASSLGAGYNEQFF.

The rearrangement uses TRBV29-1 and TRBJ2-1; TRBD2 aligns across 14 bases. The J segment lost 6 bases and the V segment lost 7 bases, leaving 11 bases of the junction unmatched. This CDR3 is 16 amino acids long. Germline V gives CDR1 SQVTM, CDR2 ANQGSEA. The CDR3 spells CSARPGGTSGGNEQFF. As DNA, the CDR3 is TGCAGCGCCCGACCCGGAGGGACTAGCGGGGGCAATGAGCAGTTCTTC.

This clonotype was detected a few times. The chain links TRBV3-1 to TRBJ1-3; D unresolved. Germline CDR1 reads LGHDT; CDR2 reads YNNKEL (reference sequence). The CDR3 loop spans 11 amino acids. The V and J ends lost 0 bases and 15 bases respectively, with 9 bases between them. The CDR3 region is CASSQERTKYF. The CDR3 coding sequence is TGTGCCAGCAGCCAAGAGAGGACTAAATATTTT.

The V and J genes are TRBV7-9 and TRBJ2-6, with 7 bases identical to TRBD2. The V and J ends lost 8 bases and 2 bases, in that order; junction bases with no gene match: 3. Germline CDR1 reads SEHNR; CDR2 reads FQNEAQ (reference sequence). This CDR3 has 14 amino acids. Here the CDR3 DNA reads TGTGCCAGCGTTCGGGGGGCTGGGGCCAACGTCCTGACTTTC. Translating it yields CASVRGAGANVLTF.

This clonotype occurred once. The CDR3 DNA sequence: TGCAGTGCTAGAGACGGGGACAGGGTGGGCGAGACCCAGTACTTC. It translates to CSARDGDRVGETQYF. The chain is built from TRBV20-1 and TRBJ2-5, with 9 positions matching TRBD1. Germline V gives CDR1 DFQATT, CDR2 SNEGSKA (reference sequence). CDR3 length equals 15 residues. The V segment lost 0 bases and the J segment 5 bases; nucleotides outside the gene matches: 7.

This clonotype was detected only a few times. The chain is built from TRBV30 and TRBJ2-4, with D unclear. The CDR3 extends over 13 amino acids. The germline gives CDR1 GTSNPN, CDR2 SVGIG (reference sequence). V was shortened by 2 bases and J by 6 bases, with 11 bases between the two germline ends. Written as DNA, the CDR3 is TGTGCCTGGAGTAGCGATAGAGGAAACATTCAGTACTTC. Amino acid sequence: CAWSSDRGNIQYF.

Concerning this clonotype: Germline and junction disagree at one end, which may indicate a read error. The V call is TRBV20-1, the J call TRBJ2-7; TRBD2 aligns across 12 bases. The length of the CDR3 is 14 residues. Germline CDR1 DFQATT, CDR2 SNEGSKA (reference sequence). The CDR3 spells CSTSGGTSSYEQYF. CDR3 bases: TGCAGTACTAGCGGGGGGACGTCGTCCTACGAGCAGTACTTC.

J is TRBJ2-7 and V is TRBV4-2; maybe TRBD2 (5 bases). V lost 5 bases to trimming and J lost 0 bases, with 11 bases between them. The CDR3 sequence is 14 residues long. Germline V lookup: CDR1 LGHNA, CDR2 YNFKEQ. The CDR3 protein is CASSLGGNSYEQYF. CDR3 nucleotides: TGTGCCAGCAGCTTAGGAGGAAACTCCTACGAGCAGTACTTC.

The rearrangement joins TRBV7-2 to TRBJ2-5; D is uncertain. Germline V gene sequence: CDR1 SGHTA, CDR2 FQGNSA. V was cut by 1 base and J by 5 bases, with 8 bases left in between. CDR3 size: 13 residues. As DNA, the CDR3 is TGTGCCAGCAGCTTAGAGCCTAGGGAGACCCAGTACTTC. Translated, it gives CASSLEPRETQYF.

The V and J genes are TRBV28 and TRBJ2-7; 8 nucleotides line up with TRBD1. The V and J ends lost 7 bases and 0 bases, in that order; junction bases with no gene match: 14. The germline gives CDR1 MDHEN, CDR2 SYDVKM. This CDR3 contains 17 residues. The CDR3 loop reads CASITPLGQGDSYEQYF. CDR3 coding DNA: TGTGCCAGCATCACTCCCCTAGGACAGGGAGACTCCTACGAGCAGTACTTC.

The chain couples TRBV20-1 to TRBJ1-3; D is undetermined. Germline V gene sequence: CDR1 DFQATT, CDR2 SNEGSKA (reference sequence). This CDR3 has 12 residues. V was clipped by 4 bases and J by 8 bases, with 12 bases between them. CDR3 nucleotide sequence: TGCAGTGCTAACCCCCTGGGATACACCATATATTTT. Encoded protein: CSANPLGYTIYF.

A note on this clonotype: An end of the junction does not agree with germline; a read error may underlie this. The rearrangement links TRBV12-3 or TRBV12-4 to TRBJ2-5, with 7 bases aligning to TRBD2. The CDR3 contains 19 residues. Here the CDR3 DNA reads TGTGCCTGCAGTTCCCGGGGGGAGTGGGGAGGGGAAAACCAAGAGACCCAGTACTTC. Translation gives CACSSRGEWGGENQETQYF.

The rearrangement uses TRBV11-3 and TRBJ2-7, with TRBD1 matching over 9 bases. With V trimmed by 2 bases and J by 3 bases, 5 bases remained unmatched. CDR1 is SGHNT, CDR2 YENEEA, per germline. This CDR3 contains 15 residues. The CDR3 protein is CASSLPRQGDYEQYF. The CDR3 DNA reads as TGTGCCAGCAGCTTACCCCGACAGGGGGACTACGAGCAGTACTTC.

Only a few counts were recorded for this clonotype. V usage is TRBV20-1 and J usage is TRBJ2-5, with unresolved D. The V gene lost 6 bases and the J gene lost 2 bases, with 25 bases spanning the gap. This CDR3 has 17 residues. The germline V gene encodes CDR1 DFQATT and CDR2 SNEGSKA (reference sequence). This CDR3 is CSAPKSPGPPFQETQYF. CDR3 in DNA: TGCAGTGCCCCTAAGTCCCCCGGACCCCCGTTTCAAGAGACCCAGTACTTC.